This TCR beta chain was retrieved from a study of blood T cell repertoires in COVID-19. Study-level background: Sites in the United States, Italy and Spain provided acute and convalescent COVID-19 samples. Sources were T cells, B-cell-depleted T cells, or PBMCs; the material itself was cDNA or gDNA.

The germline V gene has CDR1 SGHRS and CDR2 YFSETQ. Trimming removed 4 bases from V and 1 base from J; junction bases left unmatched: 9. This CDR3 has 16 residues. The Seattle site enrolled patients during active infection and followed them longitudinally. Profiled with immunoSEQ multiplex PCR; TCRdb holds only in-frame clones, not every one. The data show roughly 14,000 clones, 85% to 90% seen once. This chain joins TRBV5-1 and TRBJ2-3, with 7 bases fitting TRBD1. The sample was peripheral blood. This clonotype was obtained from a woman of 80 years or more with COVID-19, enrolled during active disease. This CDR3 reads CASSGYRGGGTDTQYF. In DNA form, the CDR3 reads TGCGCCAGCAGCGGTTACAGGGGCGGTGGCACAGATACGCAGTATTTT.